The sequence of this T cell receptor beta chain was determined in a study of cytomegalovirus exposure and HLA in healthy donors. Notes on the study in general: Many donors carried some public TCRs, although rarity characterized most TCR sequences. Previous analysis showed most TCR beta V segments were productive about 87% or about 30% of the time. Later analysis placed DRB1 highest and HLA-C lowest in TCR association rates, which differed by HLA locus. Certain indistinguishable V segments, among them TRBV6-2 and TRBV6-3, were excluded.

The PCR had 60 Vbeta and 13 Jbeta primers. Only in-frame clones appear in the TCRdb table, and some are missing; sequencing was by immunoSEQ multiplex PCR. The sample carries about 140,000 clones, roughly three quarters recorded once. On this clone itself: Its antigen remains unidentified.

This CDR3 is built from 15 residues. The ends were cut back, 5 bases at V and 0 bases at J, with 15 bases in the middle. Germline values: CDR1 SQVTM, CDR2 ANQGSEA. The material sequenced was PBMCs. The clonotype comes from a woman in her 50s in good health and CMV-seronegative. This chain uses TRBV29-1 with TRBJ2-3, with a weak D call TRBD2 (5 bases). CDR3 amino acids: CSVTRLLDSTDTQYF. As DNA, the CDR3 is TGCAGCGTTACCCGACTACTAGATAGCACAGATACGCAGTATTTT.